Listed below are T cell receptor beta chains from one sample, sequenced in a study of T cell responses to AZD1222 COVID-19 vaccine. Clones were read by immunoSEQ multiplex PCR, and TCRdb kept only the in-frame ones, dropping some. The data show under 95,000 clones, with under 95% seen just once and around 2.8% held by the top ten. The sample here was peripheral blood, taken on day 0 of AZD1222 vaccination. These TCRs come from an adult in good health. CDR3s include the opening cysteine and the closing phenylalanine or tryptophan. D genes are given only for firm matches. Size is omitted from some rows. Given values are once, few, many or a class for expanded clones.

d_gene	len	v_gene	j_gene	abundance	CDR3aa	CDR3nt
-	15	TRBV19	TRBJ1-2	-	CASIGGNLRDYGYTF	TGTGCCAGTATCGGAGGGAACCTAAGGGACTATGGCTACACCTTC
-	14	TRBV29-1	TRBJ2-7	-	CSVEDVGNAYEQYF	TGCAGCGTTGAAGATGTGGGGAACGCCTACGAGCAGTACTTC
-	15	TRBV27	TRBJ1-6	-	CASSLHSSVDSPLHF	TGTGCCAGCAGTTTGCATAGTTCCGTGGATTCACCCCTCCACTTT
-	14	TRBV6-5	TRBJ1-1	-	CASSYSSPNTEAFF	TGTGCCAGCAGTTACTCGAGCCCGAACACTGAAGCTTTCTTT
TRBD2	16	TRBV5-1	TRBJ2-5	-	CASSLAGLAGRETQYF	TGCGCCAGCAGCTTGGCGGGACTAGCGGGAAGAGAGACCCAGTACTTC
TRBD1	16	TRBV3-1/TRBV3-2	TRBJ1-2	-	CASSQWGQQADYGYTF	TGTGCCAGCAGCCAATGGGGACAGCAAGCCGACTATGGCTACACCTTC
TRBD1	15	TRBV5-6	TRBJ1-3	-	CASSRDRGAGNTIYF	TGTGCCAGCAGCCGAGACAGGGGGGCAGGAAACACCATATATTTT
-	16	TRBV7-3	TRBJ2-2	-	CASSLKPGIGAGELFF	TGTGCCAGCAGCTTAAAGCCGGGGATAGGCGCCGGGGAGCTGTTTTTT
-	14	TRBV6-5	TRBJ1-1	-	CASSDRLGDTEAFF	TGTGCCAGCAGCGACAGATTGGGGGACACTGAAGCTTTCTTT
-	16	TRBV28	TRBJ1-5	-	CASSFGRIFRNQPQHF	TGTGCCAGCAGTTTCGGGCGGATCTTCCGCAATCAGCCCCAGCATTTT
TRBD1	19	TRBV9	TRBJ2-2	few	CASSDPGDRGWQTTGELFF	TGTGCCAGCAGCGACCCAGGGGACAGGGGTTGGCAGACCACCGGGGAGCTGTTTTTT
-	14	TRBV18	TRBJ1-2	-	CASSPDRSHYGYTF	TGTGCCAGCTCTCCCGACAGGTCCCACTATGGCTACACCTTC
TRBD1	15	TRBV28	TRBJ1-4	-	CASTRGGRANEKLFF	TGTGCCAGCACGAGAGGGGGCCGGGCTAATGAAAAACTGTTTTTT
-	13	TRBV7-3	TRBJ1-6	few	CASSLLGPSPLHF	TGTGCCAGCAGCTTATTGGGCCCTTCACCCCTCCACTTT
TRBD1	13	TRBV29-1	TRBJ1-5	-	CSVAGQGDQPQHF	TGCAGCGTGGCGGGACAGGGCGATCAGCCCCAGCATTTT
TRBD1	12	TRBV29-1	TRBJ2-7	-	CSVVQGAREQYF	TGCAGCGTTGTCCAGGGGGCGCGTGAGCAGTACTTC
-	16	TRBV5-1	TRBJ2-5	-	CASSLGQTIGAETQYF	TGCGCCAGCAGCTTGGGGCAAACAATCGGTGCTGAGACCCAGTACTTC
TRBD1	14	TRBV27	TRBJ2-7	-	CASSGTATNYEQYF	TGTGCCAGCAGCGGGACAGCTACAAACTACGAGCAGTACTTC
TRBD1	14	TRBV19	TRBJ1-5	-	CASSTTGGNQPQHF	TGTGCCAGTAGTACCACAGGGGGCAATCAGCCCCAGCATTTT
-	13	TRBV11-1	TRBJ2-5	once	CASSPQQRETQYF	TGTGCCAGCAGCCCCCAACAGCGGGAGACCCAGTACTTC
TRBD1	15	TRBV28	TRBJ1-4	-	CASSAQGSTNEKLFF	TGTGCCAGCAGTGCACAGGGGTCAACTAATGAAAAACTGTTTTTT
TRBD1	14	TRBV6-5	TRBJ2-6	-	CASSTGAGANVLTF	TGTGCCAGCAGTACAGGGGCCGGGGCCAACGTCCTGACTTTC
TRBD2	16	TRBV6-2/TRBV6-3	TRBJ2-1	once	CASSTTGGGFYNEQFF	TGTGCCAGCAGTACTACTGGCGGGGGATTTTACAATGAGCAGTTCTTC
-	13	TRBV6-2/TRBV6-3	TRBJ2-5	-	CASSYQGPETQYF	TGTGCCAGCAGTTACCAGGGGCCCGAGACCCAGTACTTC
-	14	TRBV7-9	TRBJ1-2	-	CASSFGKVGYGYTF	TGTGCCAGCAGCTTCGGGAAAGTTGGGTATGGCTACACCTTC
-	13	TRBV9	TRBJ1-2	-	CASSVAYATGYTF	TGTGCCAGCAGCGTAGCTTACGCGACTGGCTACACCTTC
-	13	TRBV19	TRBJ1-2	-	CASSSPLGNGYTF	TGTGCCAGTAGCTCCCCCTTGGGCAATGGCTACACCTTC
-	14	TRBV5-1	TRBJ1-1	-	CASSLPETGTEAFF	TGCGCCAGCAGCTTGCCCGAAACGGGCACTGAAGCTTTCTTT
-	15	TRBV19	TRBJ1-3	-	CASSAREVSGNTIYF	TGTGCCAGTAGCGCCAGGGAGGTCTCTGGAAACACCATATATTTT
-	15	TRBV7-6	TRBJ1-1	-	CASSKNRVPHTEAFF	TGTGCCAGCAGCAAGAACAGGGTTCCGCACACTGAAGCTTTCTTT
TRBD1	14	TRBV7-2	TRBJ2-5	-	CASSLGTGFGTQYF	TGTGCCAGCAGCTTAGGGACAGGGTTTGGGACCCAGTACTTC
-	15	TRBV19	TRBJ1-6	-	CASSSSSNKASPLHF	TGTGCCAGTAGTAGCTCTTCGAACAAGGCTTCACCCCTCCACTTT
-	12	TRBV27	TRBJ2-7	-	CASGISSYEQYF	TGTGCCAGCGGCATAAGCTCCTACGAGCAGTACTTC
TRBD1	17	TRBV27	TRBJ2-6	-	CASSYLQGRPGANVLTF	TGTGCCAGCAGTTACCTACAGGGGCGCCCTGGGGCCAACGTCCTGACTTTC
TRBD1	15	TRBV6-5	TRBJ2-5	-	CASRMTDRGREAQYF	TGTGCCAGCAGGATGACAGACAGGGGCCGTGAGGCCCAGTACTTC
-	11	TRBV13	TRBJ2-7	once	CASSLTYEQYF	TGTGCCAGCAGCTTAACTTACGAGCAGTACTTC
-	11	TRBV9	TRBJ1-1	-	CASGRDTEAFF	TGTGCCAGCGGGCGTGACACTGAAGCTTTCTTT
-	12	TRBV7-9	TRBJ2-7	-	CASSLNSYEQYF	TGTGCCAGCAGCCTAAACTCCTACGAGCAGTACTTC
-	17	TRBV21-1	TRBJ1-1	-	CASSKLDTRGVNTEAFF	TGTGCCAGCAGCAAACTTGACACCCGGGGGGTGAACACTGAAGCTTTCTTT
-	13	TRBV4-1	TRBJ2-5	-	CASSPPGWETQYF	TGCGCCAGCAGTCCTCCGGGCTGGGAGACCCAGTACTTC
-	15	TRBV29-1	TRBJ2-2	-	CSVEWKHLNTGELFF	TGCAGCGTTGAATGGAAACATCTTAACACCGGGGAGCTGTTTTTT
-	14	TRBV11-2	TRBJ2-7	-	CASSPSSRDYEQYF	TGTGCCAGCAGCCCCTCGAGCCGGGATTACGAGCAGTACTTC
TRBD1	14	TRBV29-1	TRBJ2-2	-	CSVGQGAGTGELFF	TGCAGCGTTGGGCAGGGGGCGGGCACCGGGGAGCTGTTTTTT
-	14	TRBV28	TRBJ2-7	-	CASSFPPPRDEQYF	TGTGCCAGCAGCTTCCCACCCCCCAGGGACGAGCAGTACTTC
-	15	TRBV12-1	TRBJ2-1	-	CASSSDRAPYNEQFF	TGTGCCAGCAGCTCCGACAGGGCCCCCTACAATGAGCAGTTCTTC
-	17	TRBV2	TRBJ2-3	-	CASREGGSSISTDTQYF	TGTGCCAGCAGGGAGGGTGGGTCTTCTATTAGCACAGATACGCAGTATTTT
-	15	TRBV4-1	TRBJ1-4	-	CASSQVSGSNEKLFF	TGCGCCAGCAGCCAAGTTTCCGGATCTAATGAAAAACTGTTTTTT
TRBD2	15	TRBV27	TRBJ2-1	-	CASSLREAGNNEQFF	TGTGCCAGCAGTCTCCGGGAGGCAGGTAACAATGAGCAGTTCTTC
TRBD1	17	TRBV15	TRBJ2-2	-	CATSRPFDRVDTGELFF	TGTGCCACCAGCAGACCCTTCGACAGGGTCGACACCGGGGAGCTGTTTTTT
-	13	TRBV19	TRBJ1-1	-	CASSIRGEPEAFF	TGTGCCAGTAGTATTAGGGGGGAACCTGAAGCTTTCTTT
-	13	TRBV24-1	TRBJ1-1	once	CATKGSEGTEAFF	TGTGCCACCAAGGGTTCCGAGGGCACTGAAGCTTTCTTT
-	13	TRBV20-1	TRBJ2-5	-	CSASNPGSETQYF	TGCAGTGCTAGTAATCCGGGATCCGAGACCCAGTACTTC
-	14	TRBV7-6	TRBJ2-1	-	CASSLAGGADEQFF	TGTGCCAGCAGCTTAGCGGGAGGTGCGGATGAGCAGTTCTTC
TRBD1	16	TRBV7-8	TRBJ1-1	-	CASRLQGASSNTEAFF	TGTGCCAGCAGACTTCAGGGGGCATCCTCGAACACTGAAGCTTTCTTT
-	15	TRBV6-5	TRBJ1-1	-	CASPMKGQGGTEAFF	TGTGCCAGCCCGATGAAGGGGCAGGGCGGCACTGAAGCTTTCTTT
-	15	TRBV5-1	TRBJ2-1	-	CASSLVGEGYNEQFF	TGCGCCAGCAGCTTGGTTGGGGAAGGATACAATGAGCAGTTCTTC
-	15	TRBV6-1	TRBJ1-6	-	CASSDYFSFNSPLHF	TGTGCCAGCAGTGATTACTTTTCTTTCAATTCACCCCTCCACTTT